This T cell receptor (beta chain) stems from a study of blood T cells in healthy people across ages. Background on the study: With template switching, about one barcoded beta molecule was captured per two T cells.

A sample-barcoded 5' primer and a J-beta primer mix were used in a second PCR of about 6 to 11 cycles. Each cDNA molecule received a tag from a template-switch adaptor that had 12 random nucleotides. Per sample, CDR3-containing paired-end reads numbered at least 2.5 million. Each CDR3 protein is one row after TCRdb ran MiXCR on the 5' RACE reads. The sample records approximately 820,000 distinct CDR3 sequences, more than 40% being singletons. This CDR3 has 12 amino acids. The V end was cut by 5 bases, the J end by 7 bases, with 11 bases between. Germline V gene lookup returns CDR1 MNHEY and CDR2 SVGEGT. This clonotype has a handful of counts.

The chain recombines TRBV6-2 or TRBV6-3 with TRBJ1-2; D is uncertain. Source material: blood. The clonotype originates from a man aged 60 to 69 in good health. The CDR3 loop reads CASSLGFPGYTF. The DNA of the CDR3 is TGTGCCAGCAGTCTCGGATTTCCTGGCTACACCTTC.